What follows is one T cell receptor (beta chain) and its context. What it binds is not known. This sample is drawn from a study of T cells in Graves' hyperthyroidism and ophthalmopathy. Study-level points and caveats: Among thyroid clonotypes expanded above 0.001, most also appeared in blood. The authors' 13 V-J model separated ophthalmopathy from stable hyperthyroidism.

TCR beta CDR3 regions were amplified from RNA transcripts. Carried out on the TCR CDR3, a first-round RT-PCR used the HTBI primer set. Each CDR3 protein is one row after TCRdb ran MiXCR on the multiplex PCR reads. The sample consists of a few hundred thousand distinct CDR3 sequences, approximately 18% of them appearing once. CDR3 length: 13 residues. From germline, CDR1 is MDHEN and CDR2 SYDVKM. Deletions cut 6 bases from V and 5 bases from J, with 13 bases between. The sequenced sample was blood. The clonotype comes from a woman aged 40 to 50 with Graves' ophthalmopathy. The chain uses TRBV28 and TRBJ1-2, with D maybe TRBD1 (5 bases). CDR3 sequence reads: CASSADRPYGYTF. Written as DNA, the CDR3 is TGTGCCAGCAGCGCAGACAGACCATATGGCTACACCTTC.